This T cell receptor beta chain was documented in a study of molecular identifiers for immune sequencing clone quantification. TCRdb itself ran the PCR reads through MiXCR, one entry per CDR3 protein. The sample has about 10,000 distinct CDR3 sequences, approximately 19% seen once. Naive CD8 libraries were made from around 20,000 to 1,000,000 sorted cells, and they used 10%, 30% or 50% RNA. In the sort, naive CD8 T cells were defined as CD8+CD4-CCR7+CD45RA+. About this clonotype: Possible read error: a much larger clone is one base away.

V lost 4 bases to trimming and J lost 8 bases, with 18 bases between them. The CDR3 sequence is 15 residues long. Germline lookup yields CDR1 KGHSH and CDR2 LQKENI. What was sequenced was naive CD8+ T cells from blood, with Jurkat cell RNA spiked in. Sample subset: FACS-sorted CD8+CD4-CCR7+CD45RA+ naive T cells. The TCR sequence derives from a human donor in good health. Some libraries in this study had Jurkat cell RNA spiked in. The chain joins TRBV18 to TRBJ2-1; perhaps TRBD2 as D (6 bases). The CDR3 region has the DNA TGTGCCAGCTCACTGGACTACTCAGGCGTCGATGAGCAGTTCTTC. It translates to CASSLDYSGVDEQFF. Supplemented by reference TRBV18 and TRBJ2-1, the full variable domain reads NAGVMQNPRHLVRRRGQEARLRCSPMKGHSHVYWYRQLPEEGLKFMVYLQKENIIDESGMPKERFSAEFPKEGPSILRIQQVVRGDSAAYFCASSLDYSGVDEQFFGPGTRLTVL.